Listed here are 14 T cell receptor beta chains from one sample, sequenced in a study of T cells in Graves' hyperthyroidism and ophthalmopathy. The source material, RNA transcripts, was used to amplify TCR beta CDR3 regions. A set of HTBI primers served as the primers for a first-round RT-PCR of the TCR CDR3. TCRdb used MiXCR to reprocess the multiplex PCR reads, holding one entry per CDR3 protein. The data contain hundreds of thousands of distinct CDR3 sequences, roughly 13% of them seen just once; the ten biggest clones take up approximately 35%. Sequencing used blood. The receptors shown here come from a middle-aged woman with Graves' ophthalmopathy.

The CDR3 nucleotides read TGTGCCAGCAGCTGGATTAGCGGATCTGGGGCCAACGTCCTGACTTTC. Translation: CASSWISGSGANVLTF. This chain connects TRBV13 to TRBJ2-6; maybe TRBD2 (6 bases). Trimming stripped 4 bases from V and 1 base from J, with 11 bases between. Germline CDR1 reads PRHDT; CDR2 reads FYEKMQ (reference sequence). CDR3 length equals 16 residues.

The table lists this clonotype with many counts. The V and J genes are TRBV7-8 and TRBJ2-3; D ambiguous. The CDR3 runs 15 residues. Trimming cost V 0 bases and J 3 bases, with 10 bases left between them. From germline, CDR1 is SGHVS and CDR2 FQNEAQ. The CDR3 spells CASSLARLQTDTQYF. Written as DNA, the CDR3 is TGTGCCAGCAGCTTAGCACGGCTACAAACAGATACGCAGTATTTT. Supplemented by reference TRBV7-8 and TRBJ2-3, the full variable domain reads GAGVSQSPRYKVAKRGQDVALRCDPISGHVSLFWYQQALGQGPEFLTYFQNEAQLDKSGLPSDRFFAERPEGSVSTLKIQRTQQEDSAVYLCASSLARLQTDTQYFGPGTRLTVL.

For this clonotype: A read error is possible here, since a much larger clone lies one base away. V is TRBV28 and J is TRBJ1-6; TRBD1 matches at 9 bases. Germline loops: CDR1 MDHEN, CDR2 SYDVKM. Trimming took 0 bases from V and 9 from J; bases not matched to a gene: 6. CDR3 length equals 16 residues. In DNA, the CDR3 is TGTGCCAGCAGTTTATGGGGGGACAGGGACTCTTCACCCCTCCACTTT. This gives the protein CASSLWGDRDSSPLHF.

This clonotype showed up many times. This sequence joins TRBV7-2 and TRBJ1-1; no reliable D call. The V and J ends lost 5 bases and 5 bases respectively, with 9 bases between them. The CDR3 is 12 residues long. The germline V gene encodes CDR1 SGHTA and CDR2 FQGNSA. CDR3: CASSQSSTEAFF. For the CDR3, the DNA is TGTGCCAGCAGCCAATCCTCAACTGAAGCTTTCTTT. Full variable domain (outside the CDR3, taken from reference TRBV7-2 and TRBJ1-1): GAGVSQSPSNKVTEKGKDVELRCDPISGHTALYWYRQSLGQGLEFLIYFQGNSAPDKSGLPSDRFSAERTGGSVSTLTIQRTQQEDSAVYLCASSQSSTEAFFGQGTRLTVV.

This clonotype occurred many times. The rearrangement joins TRBV19 to TRBJ1-4; D is undetermined. V was shortened by 5 bases and J by 0 bases, with 19 bases between the two germline ends. The CDR3 extends over 18 amino acids. The germline V gene encodes CDR1 LNHDA and CDR2 SQIVND (reference sequence). The CDR3 bases are TGTGCCAGTAGTGACCCAGGACGATGGATTGCAACTAATGAAAAACTGTTTTTT. Translation gives CASSDPGRWIATNEKLFF.

This clonotype was counted ten times or more. The rearrangement uses TRBV6-5 and TRBJ1-2; D is unresolved. This CDR3 region has 14 residues. Between the trimmed V and J ends, which lost 0 bases and 5 bases, there was a span of 10 bases. CDR1 is MNHEY and CDR2 is SVGAGI in the germline V gene. CDR3 loop: CASSYSSTFYGYTF. The CDR3 coding sequence is TGTGCCAGCAGTTACTCGTCCACATTTTATGGCTACACCTTC.

This clonotype was recorded many times. The chain joins TRBV11-2 to TRBJ1-5, with D possibly being TRBD1 (6 bases). From germline, CDR1 is SGHAT and CDR2 FQNNGV. The CDR3 has 15 amino acids. Between the trimmed V and J ends, which lost 5 bases and 7 bases, there was a span of 18 bases. DNA of the CDR3: TGTGCCAGCAGCCAGGGACATTCGAGGGGGCAGCCCCAGCATTTT. Protein product: CASSQGHSRGQPQHF.

Only a few counts were recorded for this clonotype. Given a much more abundant clone one base away, this may be a read error. V gene TRBV12-3 or TRBV12-4 combines with J gene TRBJ2-5; the D gene is possibly TRBD2 (6 bases). CDR3 length equals 15 residues. The CDR3 bases are TGTGCCGGCAGTTTAATGGCGGGGTCCCAAGAGACCCAGTACTTC. It translates to CAGSLMAGSQETQYF.

This clonotype showed up many times. J is TRBJ2-1 and V is TRBV20-1, with 10 bases aligning to TRBD2. The V segment lost 6 bases and the J segment 1 base; nucleotides outside the gene matches: 12. The CDR3 totals 17 residues. In germline, CDR1 is DFQATT, CDR2 SNEGSKA (reference sequence). CDR3 nucleotides: TGCAGTGCCCCTGGGCGGCTAGCGGGGGAGTCCTACAATGAGCAGTTCTTC. The encoded protein is CSAPGRLAGESYNEQFF.

This clonotype appeared a few times. The chain has TRBV4-1 and TRBJ1-1; 9 nucleotides align to TRBD1. With V trimmed by 6 bases and J by 4 bases, 6 bases remained unmatched. This CDR3 has 14 amino acids. CDR1 is MGHRA, CDR2 YSYEKL, per germline. In DNA form, the CDR3 reads TGCGCCAGCAGGCGACAGGGGGGAGGCACTGAAGCTTTCTTT. It translates to CASRRQGGGTEAFF.

In this sample, this clonotype turned up many times. V and J are TRBV12-3 or TRBV12-4 and TRBJ1-6, with D possibly TRBD1 on 6 matching bases. The CDR3 has 16 amino acids. Trimming removed 5 bases at V and 7 bases at J, with 18 bases between. This CDR3 is CASSPRGTGQNSPLHF. The CDR3 DNA follows: TGTGCCAGCAGTCCCCGAGGAACAGGGCAGAATTCACCCCTCCACTTT.

The chain joins TRBV11-2 to TRBJ1-5; no clear D gene. CDR1 and CDR2 from the germline V gene are SGHAT and FQNNGV. The ends were cut back, 5 bases at V and 5 bases at J, with 13 bases in the middle. CDR3 length: 14 amino acids. The CDR3 is CASSRTHGDQPQHF. CDR3 nucleotides: TGTGCCAGCAGCCGTACCCACGGGGATCAGCCCCAGCATTTT.

This clonotype appeared many times. The chain employs TRBV3-1 and TRBJ1-2, with D maybe TRBD1 (5 bases). The CDR3 has 16 residues. Trimming took 0 bases from V and 5 from J, leaving 16 bases between them. The germline V gene has CDR1 LGHDT and CDR2 YNNKEL (reference sequence). The CDR3 bases are TGTGCCAGCAGCCAAGATCGGCGAAGGGGCCGGTATGGCTACACCTTC. As protein: CASSQDRRRGRYGYTF.

This chain joins TRBV30 and TRBJ1-2; D not certain. Trimming took off 1 base at V and 4 bases at J, with 10 bases between the two ends. The germline CDR1 and CDR2 sequences are GTSNPN and SVGIG (reference sequence). The CDR3 totals 13 residues. The CDR3 bases are TGTGCCTGGAGTGAGGACCGCGGCTATGGCTACACCTTC. It yields the protein CAWSEDRGYGYTF.